This T cell receptor (beta chain) was sequenced during a study of early T cells in non-severe SARS-CoV-2 infection. Study-wide context: Whole-blood bulk RNA, unsorted, was sequenced, and chains were unpaired. Study-wide findings and caveats: VDJdb matching, biased toward anti-spike CD8 responses, missed private and CD4 specificities.

Individual cDNA molecules received unique molecular identifiers during library preparation. TCRdb fed the 5' RACE reads into MiXCR, producing one record per CDR3 protein. This sample carries more than 85,000 distinct CDR3 sequences, around 13% of them seen once, and the ten largest clones take around 4%. The germline CDR1 and CDR2 sequences are SEHNR and FQNEAQ (reference sequence). V was cut by 5 bases and J by 3 bases, with 11 bases left in between. This CDR3 comprises 14 residues. Worth noting for this clonotype: Its matching antigen is unknown.

This TCR derives from an adult who was a healthcare worker with PCR-confirmed SARS-CoV-2 infection or an uninfected control (not recorded which). This sequence joins TRBV7-9 and TRBJ1-5, with D perhaps matching TRBD1 (5 bases). Source: whole blood, taken at baseline. CDR3 sequence (DNA): TGTGCCAGCAGCAGGGACGGACACAATCAGCCCCAGCATTTT. Encoded protein: CASSRDGHNQPQHF.